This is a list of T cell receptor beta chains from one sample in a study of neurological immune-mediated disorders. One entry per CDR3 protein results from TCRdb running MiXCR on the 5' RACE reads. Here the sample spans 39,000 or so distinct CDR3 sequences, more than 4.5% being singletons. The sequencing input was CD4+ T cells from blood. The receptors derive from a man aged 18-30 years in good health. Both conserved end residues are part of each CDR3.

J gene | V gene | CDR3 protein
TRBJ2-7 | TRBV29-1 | CSDHPGQGYEQYF
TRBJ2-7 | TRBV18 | CASSPPAGAAYEQYF
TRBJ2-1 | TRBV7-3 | CASSPTTTGEQFF
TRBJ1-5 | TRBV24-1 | CATSDRSGQPQHF
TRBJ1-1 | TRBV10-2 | CASRDPTPINTEAFF
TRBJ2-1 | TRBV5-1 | CASSLLGPSSYNEQFF
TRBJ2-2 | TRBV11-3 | CASSFYGTGELFF
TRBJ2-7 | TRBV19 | CASSIGGRRSEQYF
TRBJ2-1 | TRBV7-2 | CASTKGDHNEQFF
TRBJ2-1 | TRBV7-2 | CASSAGLVSYNEQFF
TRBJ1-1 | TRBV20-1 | CSARDFTGNTEAFF
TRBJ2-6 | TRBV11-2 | CASSFQGNSGANVLTF
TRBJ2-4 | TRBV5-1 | CASSFGMGKNIQYF
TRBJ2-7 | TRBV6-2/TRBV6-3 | CASSYSLRSGGRPSYEQYF
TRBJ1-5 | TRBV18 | CASSLRGTGNQPQHF
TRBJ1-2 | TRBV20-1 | CSAGDRGFSGYTF
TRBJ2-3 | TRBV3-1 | CASSQGQASGSTDTQYF
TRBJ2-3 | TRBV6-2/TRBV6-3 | CASSYSIAGTLDTQYF
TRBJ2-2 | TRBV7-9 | CASSIQGSGELFF
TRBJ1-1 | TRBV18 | CASSPGQNTEAFF
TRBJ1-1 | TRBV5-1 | CASRTQGGFTEAFF
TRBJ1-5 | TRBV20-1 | CSAKGAGGAAQPQHF
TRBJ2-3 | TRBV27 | CASIFRRTGLSTDTQYF
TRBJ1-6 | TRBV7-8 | CASSSLRWTANSPLHF
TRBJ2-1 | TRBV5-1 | CASSPRLAGGWNEQFF
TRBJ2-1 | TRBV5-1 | CASSLGQQGDEQFF
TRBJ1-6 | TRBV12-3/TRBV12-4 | CASRDRDYNSPLHF
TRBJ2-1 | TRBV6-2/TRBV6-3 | CASTASLYNEQFF
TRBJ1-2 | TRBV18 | CASSPDGGDYGYTF